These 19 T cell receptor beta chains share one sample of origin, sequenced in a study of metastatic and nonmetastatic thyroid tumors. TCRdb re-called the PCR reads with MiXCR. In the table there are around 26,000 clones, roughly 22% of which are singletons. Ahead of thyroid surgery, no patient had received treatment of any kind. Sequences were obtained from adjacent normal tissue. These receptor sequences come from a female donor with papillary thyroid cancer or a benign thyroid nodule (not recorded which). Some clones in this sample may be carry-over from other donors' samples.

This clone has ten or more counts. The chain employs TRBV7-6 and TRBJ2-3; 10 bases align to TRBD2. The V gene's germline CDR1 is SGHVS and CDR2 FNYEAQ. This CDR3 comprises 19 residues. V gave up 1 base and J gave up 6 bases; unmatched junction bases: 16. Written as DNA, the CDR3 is TGTGCCAGCAGCTTAGAGGGCATTGGGAGCGGGAGGGCCGCGGATACGCAGTATTTT. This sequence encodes CASSLEGIGSGRAADTQYF.

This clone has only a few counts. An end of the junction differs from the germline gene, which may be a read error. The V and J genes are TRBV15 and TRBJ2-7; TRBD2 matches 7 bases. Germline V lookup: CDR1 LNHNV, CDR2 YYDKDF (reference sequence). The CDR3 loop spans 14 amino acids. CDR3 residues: CTTSRVGGEYDQYF. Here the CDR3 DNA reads TGTACCACCAGCAGAGTGGGAGGGGAGTACGATCAGTACTTC.

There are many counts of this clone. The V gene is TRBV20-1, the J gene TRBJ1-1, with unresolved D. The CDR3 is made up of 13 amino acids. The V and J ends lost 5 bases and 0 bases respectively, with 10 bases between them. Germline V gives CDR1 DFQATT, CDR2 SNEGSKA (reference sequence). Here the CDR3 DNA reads TGCAGTGCTGGCAGGCGCATGAACACTGAAGCTTTCTTT. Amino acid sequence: CSAGRRMNTEAFF.

The CDR3 bases are TGTGCCAGCAGCTCGGGGCCTGGAAACACCATATATTTT. Protein product: CASSSGPGNTIYF. The chain is built from TRBV11-2 and TRBJ1-3; D is perhaps TRBD1 (5 bases). This CDR3 spans 13 amino acids. The V and J ends lost 4 bases and 2 bases respectively, with 6 bases between them. Germline V gene data show CDR1 as SGHAT and CDR2 as FQNNGV.

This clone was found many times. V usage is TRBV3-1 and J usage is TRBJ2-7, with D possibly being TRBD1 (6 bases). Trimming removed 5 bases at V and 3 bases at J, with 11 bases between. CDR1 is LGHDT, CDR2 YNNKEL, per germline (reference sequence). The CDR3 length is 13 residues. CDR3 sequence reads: CASSIRGNYEQYF. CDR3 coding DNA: TGTGCCAGCAGCATCAGGGGCAACTACGAGCAGTACTTC.

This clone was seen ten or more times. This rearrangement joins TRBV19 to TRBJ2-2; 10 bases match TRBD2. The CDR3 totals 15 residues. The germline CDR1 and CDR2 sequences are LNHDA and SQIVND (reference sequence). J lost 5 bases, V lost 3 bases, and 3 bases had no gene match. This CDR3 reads CASSMLAGVTGELFF. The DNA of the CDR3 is TGTGCCAGTAGTATGCTAGCGGGAGTGACCGGGGAGCTGTTTTTT.

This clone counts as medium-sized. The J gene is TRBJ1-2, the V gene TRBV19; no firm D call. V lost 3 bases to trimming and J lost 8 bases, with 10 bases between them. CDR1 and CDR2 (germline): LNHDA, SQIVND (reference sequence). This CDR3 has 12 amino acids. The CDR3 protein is CASSISGRGYTF. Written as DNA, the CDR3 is TGTGCCAGTAGTATTTCGGGTAGAGGCTACACCTTC.

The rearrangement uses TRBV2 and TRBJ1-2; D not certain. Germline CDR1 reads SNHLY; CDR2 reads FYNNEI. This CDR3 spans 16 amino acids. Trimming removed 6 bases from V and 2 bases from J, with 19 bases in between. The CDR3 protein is CASSRSVWFGNYGYTF. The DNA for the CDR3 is TGTGCCAGCAGCCGTTCCGTGTGGTTCGGGAACTATGGCTACACCTTC.

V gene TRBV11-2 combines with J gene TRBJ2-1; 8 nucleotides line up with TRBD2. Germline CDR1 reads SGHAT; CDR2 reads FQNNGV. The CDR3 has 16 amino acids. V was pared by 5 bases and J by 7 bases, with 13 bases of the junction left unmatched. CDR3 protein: CASSLGSVAGINEQFF. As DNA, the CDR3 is TGTGCCAGCAGCCTCGGTTCCGTAGCGGGGATTAATGAGCAGTTCTTC. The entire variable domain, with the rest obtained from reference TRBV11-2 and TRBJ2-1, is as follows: EAGVAQSPRYKIIEKRQSVAFWCNPISGHATLYWYQQILGQGPKLLIQFQNNGVVDDSQLPKDRFSAERLKGVDSTLKIQPAKLEDSAVYLCASSLGSVAGINEQFFGPGTRLTVL.

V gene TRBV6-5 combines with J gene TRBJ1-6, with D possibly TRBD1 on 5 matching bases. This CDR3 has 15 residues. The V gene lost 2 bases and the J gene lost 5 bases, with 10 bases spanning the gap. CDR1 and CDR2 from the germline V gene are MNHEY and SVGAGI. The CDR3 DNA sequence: TGTGCCAGCAGTTACCAGGGTTTCCATAATTCACCCCTCCACTTT. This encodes CASSYQGFHNSPLHF.

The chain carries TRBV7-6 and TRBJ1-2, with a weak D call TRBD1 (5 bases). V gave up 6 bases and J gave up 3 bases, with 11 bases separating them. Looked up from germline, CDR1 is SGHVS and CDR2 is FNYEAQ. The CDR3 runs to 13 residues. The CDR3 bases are TGTGCCAGCAGTGGAGACAGCTACTATGGCTACACCTTC. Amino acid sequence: CASSGDSYYGYTF.

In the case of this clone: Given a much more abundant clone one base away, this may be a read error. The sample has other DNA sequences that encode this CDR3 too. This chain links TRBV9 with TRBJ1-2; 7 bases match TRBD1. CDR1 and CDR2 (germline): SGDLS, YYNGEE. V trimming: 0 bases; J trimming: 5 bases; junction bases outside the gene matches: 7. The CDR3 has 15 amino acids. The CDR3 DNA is TGTGCCAGCAGCGTAGGGCTACAGGGGTTTTATGGCTACACCTTC. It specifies CASSVGLQGFYGYTF.

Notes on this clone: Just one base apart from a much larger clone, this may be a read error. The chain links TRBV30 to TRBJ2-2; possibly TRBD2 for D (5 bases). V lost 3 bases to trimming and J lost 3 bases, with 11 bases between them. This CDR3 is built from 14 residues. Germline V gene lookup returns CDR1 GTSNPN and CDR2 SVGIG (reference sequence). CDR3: CAWRCTRDTGELFF. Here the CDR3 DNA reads TGTGCCTGGAGATGTACTAGAGACACCGGGGAGCTGTTTTTT.

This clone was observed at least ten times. Here the CDR3 reads CASRGDRQELEKLFF. CDR3 in DNA: TGTGCCAGCAGGGGGGATCGACAGGAACTAGAAAAACTGTTTTTT. The chain is built from TRBV6-1 and TRBJ1-4; tentatively, D is TRBD1 (6 bases). Germline CDR1 and CDR2: MNHNS and SASEGT. V lost 6 bases and J lost 8, with 19 bases in between. CDR3 length equals 15 residues.

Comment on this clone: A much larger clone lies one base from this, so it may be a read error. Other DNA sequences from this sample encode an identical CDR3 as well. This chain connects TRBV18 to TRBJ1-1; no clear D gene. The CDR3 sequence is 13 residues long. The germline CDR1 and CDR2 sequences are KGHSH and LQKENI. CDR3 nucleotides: TGTGCAGGCTACGGGTCCCGGAACACTGAAGCTTTCTTT. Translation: CAGYGSRNTEAFF.

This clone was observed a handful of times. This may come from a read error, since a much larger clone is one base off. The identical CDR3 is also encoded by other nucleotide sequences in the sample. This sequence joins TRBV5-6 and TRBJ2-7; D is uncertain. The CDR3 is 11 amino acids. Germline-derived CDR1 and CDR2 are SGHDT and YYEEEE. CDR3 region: CASSFGYEQYF. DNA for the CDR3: TGCGCCAGCAGCTTTGGATACGAGCAGTACTTC.

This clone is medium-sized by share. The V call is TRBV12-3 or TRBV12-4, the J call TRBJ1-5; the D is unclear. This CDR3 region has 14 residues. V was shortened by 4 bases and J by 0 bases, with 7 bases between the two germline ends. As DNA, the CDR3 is TGTGCCAGCAGTTACCTTAATAGCAATCAGCCCCAGCATTTT. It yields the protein CASSYLNSNQPQHF.

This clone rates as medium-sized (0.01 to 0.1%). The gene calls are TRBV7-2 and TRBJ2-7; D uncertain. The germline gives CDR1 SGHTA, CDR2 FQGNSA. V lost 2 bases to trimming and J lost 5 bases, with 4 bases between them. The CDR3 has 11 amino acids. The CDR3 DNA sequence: TGTGCCAGCAGCTTAATGGACGAGCAGTACTTC. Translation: CASSLMDEQYF.

The CDR3 loop is CSARYGTSGRAAYEQYF. DNA of the CDR3: TGCAGTGCTAGATACGGGACTAGCGGGAGGGCCGCCTACGAGCAGTACTTC. J is TRBJ2-7 and V is TRBV20-1; 16 nucleotides line up with TRBD2. The junction had 6 bases not matched to a gene; V was cut back by 2 bases and J by 2 bases. The CDR3 runs 17 residues. Looked up from germline, CDR1 is DFQATT and CDR2 is SNEGSKA (reference sequence).